The 11 T cell receptor beta chains presented below share a single source sample, sequenced in a study of PD-L1 blockade in urothelial cancer. Time point described: pretreatment peripheral blood. Repertoires were generated with immunoSEQ multiplex PCR, while TCRdb's copy carries only in-frame clones and drops some. This table has fewer than 65,000 clones, about 81% appearing once. Sequenced material: PBMCs, taken around atezolizumab (anti-PD-L1) treatment. The receptors were gathered from a man between 65 and 80 years old with urothelial cancer.

This clone was seen just once. V gene TRBV30 combines with J gene TRBJ1-1; D remains ambiguous. Germline assignment: CDR1 GTSNPN and CDR2 SVGIG (reference sequence). This CDR3 contains 11 residues. V lost 0 bases, J lost 4 bases, and 3 bases lay in between. The CDR3 bases are TGTGCCTGGAGTGTACTCACTGAAGCTTTCTTT. Translation gives CAWSVLTEAFF. Complete variable domain (other parts from reference TRBV30 and TRBJ1-1): SQTIHQWPATLVQPVGSPLSLECTVEGTSNPNLYWYRQAAGRGLQLLFYSVGIGQISSEVPQNLSASRPQDRQFILSSKKLLLSDSGFYLCAWSVLTEAFFGQGTRLTVV.

This sequence joins TRBV6-5 and TRBJ1-1; TRBD1 agrees at 10 bases. Germline CDR1 reads MNHEY; CDR2 reads SVGAGI. Germline trimming cut 5 bases from V and 5 bases from J; bases unmatched to any gene: 8. This CDR3 is 15 amino acids long. The CDR3 spells CASSQRQGARTEAFF. The CDR3 DNA follows: TGTGCCAGCAGTCAGCGACAGGGGGCGCGTACTGAAGCTTTCTTT.

The V call is TRBV28, the J call TRBJ2-7; D may be TRBD1 (6 bases). V was trimmed by 1 base and J by 5 bases, leaving 12 bases between them. The germline gives CDR1 MDHEN, CDR2 SYDVKM. This CDR3 region has 14 residues. CDR3 bases: TGTGCCAGCAGTTTATACAGGGATTCCCACGAGCAGTACTTC. This gives the protein CASSLYRDSHEQYF.

The V gene is TRBV6-1, the J gene TRBJ2-3, with TRBD2 matching over 11 bases. This CDR3 contains 18 residues. V dropped 1 base and J dropped 3; count of bases not matched to a gene: 9. Germline V gene sequence: CDR1 MNHNS, CDR2 SASEGT. CDR3 in DNA: TGTGCCAGCAGTGAAGGGGGGCTAGCGGGAGGTGGGACAGATACGCAGTATTTT. Translated, it gives CASSEGGLAGGGTDTQYF.

The V gene is TRBV19, the J gene TRBJ2-7; TRBD1 agrees at 7 bases. The CDR3 is 15 residues long. Germline CDR1 reads LNHDA; CDR2 reads SQIVND (reference sequence). V gave up 5 bases and J gave up 4 bases; unmatched junction bases: 11. The CDR3 region has the DNA TGTGCCAGTAGTGCCGACCGGGACAGCCTTTACGAGCAGTACTTC. Protein: CASSADRDSLYEQYF.

There are many counts of this clone. The chain joins TRBV10-3 to TRBJ1-1; D gene uncertain. V was shortened by 5 bases and J by 8 bases, with 12 bases between the two germline ends. Germline CDR1 ENHRY, CDR2 SYGVKD. The CDR3 contains 12 residues. CDR3 sequence reads: CAISRERQEAFF. The CDR3 DNA is TGTGCCATCAGTCGGGAGAGGCAAGAAGCTTTCTTT.

This chain joins TRBV7-9 and TRBJ2-7, with a weak D call TRBD2 (6 bases). Germline values: CDR1 SEHNR, CDR2 FQNEAQ (reference sequence). The V end was cut by 1 base, the J end by 8 bases, with 18 bases between. The CDR3 has 15 residues. The CDR3 loop reads CASSLGSGEPPKQYF. As DNA, the CDR3 is TGTGCCAGCAGCTTAGGTTCGGGAGAGCCTCCGAAGCAGTACTTC.

The chain couples TRBV28 to TRBJ2-1; the D is unclear. Germline-derived CDR1 and CDR2 are MDHEN and SYDVKM. The CDR3 totals 17 residues. V was trimmed by 4 bases and J by 0 bases, leaving 16 bases between them. This CDR3 reads CASSSIGDSSSYNEQFF. CDR3 sequence (DNA): TGTGCCAGCAGTTCAATCGGAGATTCGAGCTCCTACAATGAGCAGTTCTTC.

This clone was found a few times. V gene TRBV4-2 combines with J gene TRBJ1-5; 9 bases agree with TRBD1. The V gene's germline CDR1 is LGHNA and CDR2 YNFKEQ. The CDR3 extends over 16 amino acids. The ends lost 2 bases at V and 4 bases at J; junction bases unmatched: 6. In DNA, the CDR3 is TGTGCCAGCAGCCAAACACAGGGGGCGTTAAATCAGCCCCAGCATTTT. This translates into CASSQTQGALNQPQHF.

V gene TRBV27 combines with J gene TRBJ2-2, with TRBD2 matching 9 bases. The CDR3 sequence is 16 residues long. Germline trimming cut 4 bases from V and 8 bases from J; bases unmatched to any gene: 11. Germline V lookup: CDR1 MNHEY, CDR2 SMNVEV (reference sequence). For the CDR3, the DNA is TGTGCCAGCAGTTGGGAGAGCGGGAGGCCCGCGGGGGAGCTGTTTTTT. It yields the protein CASSWESGRPAGELFF.

The chain joins TRBV5-6 to TRBJ2-5, with 8 positions matching TRBD1. Germline CDR1 is SGHDT and CDR2 is YYEEEE. There are 15 residues in the CDR3. After removal of 4 bases from V and 4 bases from J, the junction contained 9 bases not matched to a gene. The DNA of the CDR3 is TGTGCCAGCAGCGTCACCAGGGGGCAAGGAGAGACCCAGTACTTC. This translates into CASSVTRGQGETQYF. Drawing the rest from reference TRBV5-6 and TRBJ2-5, the complete variable domain is DAGVTQSPTHLIKTRGQQVTLRCSPKSGHDTVSWYQQALGQGPQFIFQYYEEEERQRGNFPDRFSGHQFPNYSSELNVNALLLGDSALYLCASSVTRGQGETQYFGPGTRLLVL.